One TCR beta chain is described in this entry. What antigen it recognizes has not been identified. A much larger clonotype is one base distant, so this may be a read error. The source of the sample is a study of beta chain features in type 1 diabetes (dated by TCRdb to 2016 to 2019). General notes on the study: Mean age, gender distribution, total cell number and subset yield were not different between patients and healthy donors. Across all samples, 90 million to 130 million sorted cells were examined, and cell number per subset correlated strongly with RNA yield. In the study, TCRB repertoires of sorted circulating CD4+ T cell subsets from recently diagnosed type 1 diabetes patients were compared with those of matched healthy donors. Regulatory and stem cell-like memory subsets were obtained from only 8 patients and roughly 8 healthy donors, while naive and central memory subsets were obtained from all 30 or so donors. Results and caveats for the whole study, not just this receptor: HLA sub-analyses involved small numbers of individuals, so any influence of HLA type on TCRB rearrangement remained unresolved. Shorter templates might have been favored by PCR, but patient and control samples were amplified and corrected together, so both groups would have been affected equally by any skew. A moderate but significant shortening of TCRB CDR3 length was observed in type 1 diabetes patients in all four CD4+ subsets. Naive, central memory and regulatory TCRB repertoires appeared to be more alike among patients than among healthy donors. At VDJ recombination sites, patients with type 1 diabetes made fewer insertions and deleted more nucleotides, a pattern implying thymic rearrangement abnormalities. Because cDNA was sequenced instead of genomic DNA, highly expressing activated cells could be over-represented, though the groups showed no difference in activation or CD3 levels.

Each donor gave one peripheral blood draw, roughly 120 mL on average, collected into heparinised tubes. A BD FACSAria II and a panel including CD45RO, CCR7, CD25, CD127, CD95 and CD27 were used to sort naive, central memory, regulatory and stem cell-like memory CD4+ T cells. Purity was above 98% for every sorted population. Right away, PBMCs were isolated by Lymphoprep density gradient centrifugation and were stained directly, with no culture step. To minimize batch effects, samples were stained and sorted in pairs, one healthy donor with one patient per experiment. The entire isolated RNA was reverse transcribed using the High Capacity cDNA Reverse Transcription Kit, and thus expressed TCRB transcripts were sequenced. Deep immunoSEQ sequencing was applied to naive, central memory and regulatory T cell samples, giving an average of roughly 3.5 million total reads per sample. Sorted cells were lysed in RLT buffer, and RNA was extracted using DNase-treated RNeasy Micro or Mini kits according to cell number. To prevent cross-contamination, each cell subset was processed individually, whereas patient and healthy donor samples were processed jointly. The immunoSEQ multiplex PCR was used to amplify TCRB sequences from cDNA, yielding 87-bp fragments that span the CDR3 region. Sequencing of the amplicons was performed on the Illumina HiSeq platform. Per the source publication's procedure: Synthetic template baselines were used to correct PCR bias computationally, reads within Hamming distance 2 were collapsed, and singletons that could not be merged were discarded. Reads were aligned against IMGT so that V, D and J genes, CDR3 length and insertions or deletions at six rearrangement sites could be assigned. Within each subset, clonotype counts were normalized to the number of sorted cells before true diversity and Gini coefficients were calculated with the tcR R package. The overlap coefficient, calculated on TCRB nucleotide sequences, was used to quantify repertoire sharing. In TCRdb, the immuneACCESS table is reduced to in-frame sequences with V and J assigned. These tables do not hold every clone; where another copy was compared, an unresolved V gene accounts for under half, and the others remain unexplained. That table gives V, J and clone size, and the DNA gave D and trimming. This sample is represented by 200,000 to 250,000 clones; approximately 11% of them were singletons. The top ten constitute 1% to 1.5% of the sample.

Trimming removed 5 bases from V and 6 bases from J, leaving 5 bases between the germline ends. There are 11 amino acids in the CDR3, from cysteine to phenylalanine inclusive. The CDR3 DNA has 33 bases and is translated from base 1. The germline V gene specifies SGHAT as CDR1 and FQNNGV as CDR2. Sequencing used central memory CD4+ T cells from blood. In this chain, TRBV11-2 is recombined with TRBJ2-1, with no reliable assignment of the D segment. This clonotype was obtained from a man aged 18-30 years in good health. The CDR3 region: CASSGFNEQFF. At the DNA level, the sequence is TGTGCCAGCAGCGGATTCAATGAGCAGTTCTTC.